Listed below are T cell receptor beta chains from one sample, sequenced in a study of T-cell reconstitution after alpha-beta-depleted transplantation in children. MiXCR was run by TCRdb on the PCR reads, yielding one entry per CDR3 protein. This table has over 15,000 distinct CDR3 sequences, approximately 5.1% appearing once. The material was PBMCs, obtained before TCRalphabeta/CD19-depleted stem cell transplant. The receptors originated from a boy between 5 and 17 years old with acute lymphoblastic leukemia, due to receive a stem cell transplant. Both conserved end residues are part of each CDR3. The D gene is left open where the match is weak. Not every row has a clone size; where given, it reads once, few, many or a size class.

v_gene,d_gene,j_gene,abundance,CDR3nt,CDR3aa
TRBV5-6,-,TRBJ2-1,medium-sized,TGTGCCAGCAGCGGGGCGGACAGTCTCAACAATGAGCAGTTCTTC,CASSGADSLNNEQFF
TRBV5-1,-,TRBJ1-4,many,TGCGCCAGCAGCCGGGGTGCAGGGAAGGAAAAACTGTTTTTT,CASSRGAGKEKLFF
TRBV10-3,-,TRBJ2-6,medium-sized,TGTGCCATCAGTTCCTCGGGGGCCAACGTCCTGACTTTC,CAISSSGANVLTF
TRBV13,-,TRBJ2-7,many,TGTGCCAGCCGGGACACCTCGAGGAACTACGAGCAGTACTTC,CASRDTSRNYEQYF
TRBV5-1,TRBD2,TRBJ2-7,many,TGCGCCAGCAGCTACCTAGCGGGCGAATACGAGCAGTACTTC,CASSYLAGEYEQYF
TRBV20-1,TRBD2,TRBJ2-5,many,TGCAGTGCTAGTCCTACTAGCGGGGGGCCGCAGGAGACCCAGTACTTC,CSASPTSGGPQETQYF
TRBV7-7,-,TRBJ2-5,many,TGTGCCAGCAGCTTCAACGGGAGAGGGGAGACCCAGTACTTC,CASSFNGRGETQYF
TRBV9,-,TRBJ2-2,many,TGTGCCAGCAGCGTATATTCCCACGGGGACACCGGGGAGCTGTTTTTT,CASSVYSHGDTGELFF
TRBV7-9,-,TRBJ2-2,-,TGTGCCAGCAGCTTAGCGATTATGGAAAGGACCGGGGAGCTGTTTTTT,CASSLAIMERTGELFF
TRBV24-1,-,TRBJ2-3,many,TGTGCCACCAGTGATTCGGGTCTTTCGCGTGCAGATACGCAGTATTTT,CATSDSGLSRADTQYF
TRBV28,-,TRBJ2-5,many,TGTGCCAGCAGTTTGAGGTCGGCTAATGTGGAGACCCAGTACTTC,CASSLRSANVETQYF
TRBV9,-,TRBJ1-2,many,TGTGCCAGCAGCTCTCTTCCGGACGGAGATGGCTACACCTTC,CASSSLPDGDGYTF
TRBV18,-,TRBJ2-1,many,TGTGCCAGCTCACCGTCAACTCCCAGGGCGAATGAGCAGTTCTTC,CASSPSTPRANEQFF
TRBV24-1,-,TRBJ2-3,many,TGTGCCACCAGTGACCCCACTACTCCTAGCACAGATACGCAGTATTTT,CATSDPTTPSTDTQYF
TRBV30,-,TRBJ2-3,many,TGTGCCTGGAGGGAGGGACTAGGGGGCCGTAATTCGCAGTATTTT,CAWREGLGGRNSQYF
TRBV11-2,TRBD2,TRBJ2-7,many,TGTGCCAGCAGCTTAGTGCGAACGGGGGGAACTGGCTACGAGCAGTACTTC,CASSLVRTGGTGYEQYF
TRBV9,-,TRBJ2-3,many,TGTGCCAGCAGCACCCTATTTAGCCCAGGGGCAGATACGCAGTATTTT,CASSTLFSPGADTQYF
TRBV5-4,TRBD2,TRBJ2-5,many,TGTGCCAGCAGCTTGAGGCGGGAGTCAGAGACCCAGTACTTC,CASSLRRESETQYF
TRBV20-1,-,TRBJ1-2,many,TGCAGTGCAAAAAACCACCGGGACAAACTCTATGGCTACACCTTC,CSAKNHRDKLYGYTF
TRBV3-1,-,TRBJ2-5,many,TGTGCCAGCAGCCAAGCTGTGGCGTTCCAAGAGACCCAGTACTTC,CASSQAVAFQETQYF
TRBV20-1,TRBD1,TRBJ2-3,many,TGCAGTGCCGGGCCGGGACAGCTCACAGATACGCAGTATTTT,CSAGPGQLTDTQYF
TRBV28,-,TRBJ2-7,many,TGTGCCAGCAGTTTTGTCTCCGCCTACGAGCAGTACTTC,CASSFVSAYEQYF
TRBV5-5,-,TRBJ1-6,medium-sized,TGTGCCAGCAGCTTTGGGGACAACTATTCACCCCTCCACTTT,CASSFGDNYSPLHF
TRBV12-3/TRBV12-4,-,TRBJ2-3,many,TGTGCCAGCAGTTTTCTGCGGGGAATGGCAGATACGCAGTATTTT,CASSFLRGMADTQYF
TRBV7-9,-,TRBJ2-2,many,TGTGCCAGCAGCAACCGTGGACAGATAGGTTACACCGGGGAGCTGTTTTTT,CASSNRGQIGYTGELFF
TRBV7-2,TRBD1,TRBJ2-4,many,TGTGCCAGCAGCTCAGGGGGAGTAGCCAAAAACATTCAGTACTTC,CASSSGGVAKNIQYF
TRBV3-1,TRBD1,TRBJ1-3,many,TGTGCCAGCAGCCAAGGGGACAGAGGAAACACCATATATTTT,CASSQGDRGNTIYF
TRBV5-1,-,TRBJ1-4,many,TGCGCCAGCAGCTTGGCAGCAACTAATGAAAAACTGTTTTTT,CASSLAATNEKLFF
TRBV29-1,TRBD1,TRBJ1-1,medium-sized,TGCAGCGTTGTGGTACAGGGGGAGTCTTTCTTT,CSVVVQGESFF
TRBV4-1,TRBD2,TRBJ2-2,many,TGCGCCAGCAGCCAAGATCCTAGCGGGGTAAAAACCGGGGAGCTGTTTTTT,CASSQDPSGVKTGELFF
TRBV12-3/TRBV12-4,TRBD1,TRBJ1-5,many,TGTGCCAGCACCCCGGCAGGGGGCCATCAGCCCCAGCATTTT,CASTPAGGHQPQHF
TRBV12-3/TRBV12-4,-,TRBJ2-1,-,TGTGCCAGCCCGAGAGAGAGCAGAAACAATGAGCAGTTCTTC,CASPRESRNNEQFF
TRBV12-3/TRBV12-4,-,TRBJ1-1,many,TGTGCCAGCAGTTTATGGAGAGAGGGTGGGACTTTCTTT,CASSLWREGGTFF
TRBV10-3,-,TRBJ1-6,many,TGTGCCATCAGGGAAGTGAATTTGGGGTCACCCCTCCACTTT,CAIREVNLGSPLHF
TRBV7-7,TRBD2,TRBJ2-1,many,TGTGCCAGCAGCCAGGGACTAGCGGGGGTGATTGCGTCCAATGAGCAGTTCTTC,CASSQGLAGVIASNEQFF
TRBV14,-,TRBJ2-1,many,TGTGCCAGCAGCCCAGGGGCTAGCAGACCAAGCTCCTACAATGAGCAGTTCTTC,CASSPGASRPSSYNEQFF
TRBV6-5,-,TRBJ2-6,medium-sized,TGTGCCAGCAGACGGGCCGGGGCCAACGTCCTGACTTTC,CASRRAGANVLTF
TRBV5-5,TRBD2,TRBJ2-7,many,TGTGCCAGCAGCCTGGGACTAGCGGAAACCTACGAGCAGTACTTC,CASSLGLAETYEQYF
TRBV15,-,TRBJ2-5,many,TGTGCCACTACTTACAGGGTGGGGGGGGAGACCCAGTACTTC,CATTYRVGGETQYF
TRBV20-1,TRBD1,TRBJ1-6,many,TGCAGTGCTCAAAGGGAGGGGACAGTCCTGTCACCCCTCCACTTT,CSAQREGTVLSPLHF
TRBV6-5,TRBD1,TRBJ1-5,many,TGTGCCAGCAGTTACCCTTCGGGACAGATGAATCCCCAGCATTTT,CASSYPSGQMNPQHF
TRBV2,TRBD1,TRBJ2-3,many,TGTGCCAGCAGAAGACAGGGGCTGAGCACAGATACGCAGTATTTT,CASRRQGLSTDTQYF
TRBV6-5,TRBD1,TRBJ1-4,medium-sized,TGTGCCAGCAGTTACTCGAGGGACAGGCGAGATCTGTTTTTT,CASSYSRDRRDLFF
TRBV5-6,-,TRBJ2-3,many,TGTGCCAGCAGCTTTCCTGGGGGTCGCACAGATACGCAGTATTTT,CASSFPGGRTDTQYF
TRBV29-1,-,TRBJ2-4,many,TGCAGCGTTGTGAGGGGGAACAAAAACATTCAGTACTTC,CSVVRGNKNIQYF
TRBV3-1,-,TRBJ2-2,-,TGTGCCACCAGCCAACAGGCCCCAGGGACCAACACCGGGGAGCTGTTTTTT,CATSQQAPGTNTGELFF
TRBV20-1,TRBD2,TRBJ2-2,many,TGCAGTGGGGACTACCCGAACACCGGGGAGCTGTTTTTT,CSGDYPNTGELFF
TRBV11-2,-,TRBJ1-4,many,TGTGCCAGCAGCTTAGTCGGGAGGGCTAATGAAAAACTGTTTTTT,CASSLVGRANEKLFF